This TCR beta chain appears in the sequencing data of a study of blood T cell repertoires in COVID-19. Whole-study context: The samples span acute and convalescent COVID-19 from the United States, Italy and Spain. Nucleic acid was either cDNA or gDNA, and it came from T cells, B-cell-depleted T cells, or PBMCs.

Per the authors' pipeline: It was from reference gene primer amplification that nucleated cell counts were estimated. Using immunoSEQ multiplex PCR, the repertoire was profiled, and TCRdb retains in-frame clones only, with some absent. Clonal size and the V and J genes are those of that table, whereas D and trimming came from the DNA. The repertoire has 160,000 or so clones, about nine tenths of them found once; the top ten carry approximately 1.4%. This clone was recorded only once. Sequenced: peripheral blood. This receptor was taken from a woman in her forties or fifties with acute or convalescent COVID-19.

In DNA, the CDR3 is TGTGCCTGGAGTTCTGGACTAGCGGGGACATACGAGCAGTACTTC. As protein: CAWSSGLAGTYEQYF. The chain has TRBV30 and TRBJ2-7, with 12 bases lining up with TRBD2. CDR3 length: 15 amino acids. V lost 2 bases to trimming and J lost 4 bases; unmatched junction nucleotides: 6. The V gene's germline CDR1 is GTSNPN and CDR2 SVGIG (reference sequence).